These T cell receptor beta chains were read from a single sample in a study of chemoradiotherapy in HPV16-positive cancers. Here immunoSEQ multiplex PCR was the method, and the copy in TCRdb shows in-frame clones only, minus some. The sample shows approximately 20,000 clones, 85% to 90% of them seen only once. The specimen was blood, collected from a patient who underwent chemoradiotherapy. These receptors originate from a human donor with HPV-associated anogenital cancer. CDR3s include the opening cysteine and the closing phenylalanine or tryptophan. D genes are given only for firm matches. A clone size is listed for some rows: how often the clone was seen (once, few, many), or a class if it is expanded.

D gene: TRBD1
clone size: few
J gene: TRBJ1-2
V gene: TRBV27
CDR3 protein: CASSAGTGYGYTF
CDR3 DNA: TGTGCCAGCAGCGCTGGGACAGGCTATGGCTACACCTTC

D gene: TRBD1
clone size: NA
J gene: TRBJ1-1
V gene: TRBV4-1
CDR3 protein: CASSQDRAWGKVNTEAFF
CDR3 DNA: TGCGCCAGCAGCCAGGACAGGGCGTGGGGGAAAGTGAACACTGAAGCTTTCTTT

D gene: NA
clone size: NA
J gene: TRBJ1-2
V gene: TRBV6-6
CDR3 protein: CASSHWGGRAGGYTF
CDR3 DNA: TGTGCCAGCAGCCATTGGGGAGGACGGGCGGGTGGCTACACCTTC

D gene: NA
clone size: NA
J gene: TRBJ2-6
V gene: TRBV5-5
CDR3 protein: CASSLEVSGANVLTF
CDR3 DNA: TGTGCCAGCAGCTTGGAGGTCTCTGGGGCCAACGTCCTGACTTTC

D gene: TRBD1
clone size: NA
J gene: TRBJ2-7
V gene: TRBV28
CDR3 protein: CASSLMGQGGDLNF
CDR3 DNA: TGTGCCAGCAGTTTAATGGGACAGGGGGGGGATTTGAACTTC

D gene: NA
clone size: NA
J gene: TRBJ2-5
V gene: TRBV5-1
CDR3 protein: CASSKDGGRGETQYF
CDR3 DNA: TGCGCCAGCAGTAAGGACGGGGGCCGAGGGGAGACCCAGTACTTC

D gene: TRBD2
clone size: NA
J gene: TRBJ2-2
V gene: TRBV5-1
CDR3 protein: CASSLLAGDPTGELFF
CDR3 DNA: TGCGCCAGCAGCCTACTAGCGGGGGACCCCACCGGGGAGCTGTTTTTT

D gene: TRBD1
clone size: once
J gene: TRBJ1-5
V gene: TRBV2
CDR3 protein: CASTGQGAQGNQPQHF
CDR3 DNA: TGTGCCAGCACGGGACAGGGGGCGCAGGGCAATCAGCCCCAGCATTTT

D gene: NA
clone size: NA
J gene: TRBJ1-3
V gene: TRBV6-5
CDR3 protein: CATQEGNTIYF
CDR3 DNA: TGTGCCACCCAGGAAGGAAACACCATATATTTT

D gene: NA
clone size: NA
J gene: TRBJ1-1
V gene: TRBV2
CDR3 protein: CASSASGISRAEAFF
CDR3 DNA: TGTGCCAGCAGTGCGTCCGGCATCAGTAGGGCTGAAGCTTTCTTT

D gene: NA
clone size: NA
J gene: TRBJ1-6
V gene: TRBV4-1
CDR3 protein: CASSQEGVGGYNSPLHF
CDR3 DNA: TGCGCCAGCAGCCAAGAGGGGGTAGGGGGATATAATTCACCCCTCCACTTT

D gene: NA
clone size: NA
J gene: TRBJ1-1
V gene: TRBV7-9
CDR3 protein: CASSLGSGNTEAFF
CDR3 DNA: TGTGCCAGCAGCTTAGGTTCGGGGAACACTGAAGCTTTCTTT

D gene: NA
clone size: NA
J gene: TRBJ2-3
V gene: TRBV28
CDR3 protein: CASSLEVQGPDTQYF
CDR3 DNA: TGTGCCAGCAGTTTAGAGGTACAGGGCCCAGATACGCAGTATTTT

D gene: NA
clone size: NA
J gene: TRBJ2-4
V gene: TRBV2
CDR3 protein: CASRAEGLAKNIQYF
CDR3 DNA: TGTGCCAGCAGGGCAGAGGGGTTAGCCAAAAACATTCAGTACTTC

D gene: NA
clone size: once
J gene: TRBJ1-2
V gene: TRBV6-6
CDR3 protein: CATDRSDYGYTF
CDR3 DNA: TGTGCCACCGACCGGTCTGACTATGGCTACACCTTC

D gene: NA
clone size: NA
J gene: TRBJ1-1
V gene: TRBV7-2
CDR3 protein: CASSPPTGRTEAFF
CDR3 DNA: TGTGCCAGCAGCCCTCCAACAGGGAGGACTGAAGCTTTCTTT

D gene: TRBD1
clone size: NA
J gene: TRBJ2-2
V gene: TRBV6-6
CDR3 protein: CASSSQGAGGELFF
CDR3 DNA: TGTGCCAGCAGTTCCCAGGGGGCGGGCGGGGAGCTGTTTTTT

D gene: TRBD1
clone size: NA
J gene: TRBJ1-1
V gene: TRBV2
CDR3 protein: CASSTGTGLPEAFF
CDR3 DNA: TGTGCCAGCAGCACCGGGACAGGACTTCCTGAAGCTTTCTTT

D gene: TRBD2
clone size: NA
J gene: TRBJ2-3
V gene: TRBV27
CDR3 protein: CASSLGTRGGYEDTQYF
CDR3 DNA: TGTGCCAGCAGTTTAGGGACTCGCGGGGGTTATGAAGATACGCAGTATTTT

D gene: NA
clone size: once
J gene: TRBJ2-7
V gene: TRBV6-5
CDR3 protein: CASSPTLSGTYEQYF
CDR3 DNA: TGTGCCAGCAGCCCTACTCTGTCTGGGACCTACGAGCAGTACTTC